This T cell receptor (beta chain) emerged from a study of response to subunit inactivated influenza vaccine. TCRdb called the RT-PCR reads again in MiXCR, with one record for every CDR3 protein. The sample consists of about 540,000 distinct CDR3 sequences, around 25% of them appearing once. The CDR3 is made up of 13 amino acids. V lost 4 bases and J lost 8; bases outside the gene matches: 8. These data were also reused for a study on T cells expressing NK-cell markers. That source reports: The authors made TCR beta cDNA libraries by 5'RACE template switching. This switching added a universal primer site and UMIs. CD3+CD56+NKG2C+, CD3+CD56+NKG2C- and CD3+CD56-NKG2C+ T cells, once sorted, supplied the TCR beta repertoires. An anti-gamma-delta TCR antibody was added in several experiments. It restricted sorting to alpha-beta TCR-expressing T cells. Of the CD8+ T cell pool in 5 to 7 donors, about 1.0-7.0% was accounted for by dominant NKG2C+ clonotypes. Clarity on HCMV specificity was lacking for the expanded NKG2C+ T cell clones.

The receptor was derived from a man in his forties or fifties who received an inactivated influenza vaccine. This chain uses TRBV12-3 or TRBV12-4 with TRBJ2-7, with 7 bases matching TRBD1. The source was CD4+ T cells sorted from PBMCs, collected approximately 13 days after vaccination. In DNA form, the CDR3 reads TGTGCCAGCAGTTCCCAACAGGGGCGCCAGCAGTACTTC. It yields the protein CASSSQQGRQQYF.